The 8 T cell receptor beta chains below all came from one sample that was sequenced in a study of blood T cell repertoires in COVID-19. TCRdb keeps only in-frame clones here, not all; method: immunoSEQ multiplex PCR. The sample consists of about 270,000 clones, 84% of them appearing once. Sequenced: peripheral blood. All receptors derive from a human donor in a cohort sampled during active COVID-19.

V usage is TRBV19 and J usage is TRBJ2-7; 7 bases are a match to TRBD1. Trimming removed 5 bases from V and 2 bases from J; junction bases left unmatched: 6. This CDR3 spans 14 amino acids. Germline V gene sequence: CDR1 LNHDA, CDR2 SQIVND (reference sequence). The DNA of the CDR3 is TGTGCCAGTAGTCCCACAGGGGTAGCCTACGAGCAGTACTTC. Its protein is CASSPTGVAYEQYF.

The V call is TRBV5-1, the J call TRBJ2-7, with TRBD2 matching 10 bases. This CDR3 has 18 amino acids. V trimming: 1 base; J trimming: 0 bases; junction bases outside the gene matches: 10. Germline V CDR1 and CDR2: SGHRS, YFSETQ. The DNA of the CDR3 is TGCGCCAGCAGCTTGTCGGTTAGCGGGAGGCACAGCTCCTACGAGCAGTACTTC. It encodes CASSLSVSGRHSSYEQYF.

The chain is built from TRBV28 and TRBJ1-2; D perhaps matches TRBD1 (5 bases). Trimming took 5 bases from V and 4 from J, leaving 17 bases between them. Per the germline V gene, CDR1 is MDHEN and CDR2 is SYDVKM. CDR3 length: 15 amino acids. CDR3 DNA sequence: TGTGCCAGCAGTCCGGGACTGACTTGGGGCTATGGCTACACCTTC. Its protein is CASSPGLTWGYGYTF.

V and J are TRBV5-1 and TRBJ1-4; possible D gene TRBD1, 5 bases. The V end lost 3 bases, the J end lost 6 bases, and 12 bases lay between the germline ends. CDR3 length equals 14 residues. Germline V gene lookup returns CDR1 SGHRS and CDR2 YFSETQ. The DNA for the CDR3 is TGCGCCAGCAGCTCTGCGTCGACAGATGAAAAACTGTTTTTT. As protein: CASSSASTDEKLFF.

The genes are TRBV6-2 or TRBV6-3 and TRBJ1-2; possibly TRBD1 for D (5 bases). V lost 3 bases, J lost 0 bases, and 11 bases lay in between. The V gene's germline CDR1 is MNHEY and CDR2 SVGEGT. CDR3 length equals 15 residues. CDR3 residues: CASSYSGRTNYGYTF. DNA of the CDR3: TGTGCCAGCAGTTATTCAGGGAGGACTAACTATGGCTACACCTTC.

J is TRBJ1-6 and V is TRBV7-8, with 7 bases identical to TRBD1. With 6 bases clipped from V and 8 bases from J, the junction kept 10 bases outside the gene matches. Germline values: CDR1 SGHVS, CDR2 FQNEAQ. This CDR3 spans 15 amino acids. This chain's CDR3 is CASRGPRGRDSPLHF. In DNA, the CDR3 is TGTGCCAGCAGGGGACCTAGGGGGCGGGATTCACCCCTCCACTTT.

The chain has TRBV10-3 and TRBJ2-1, with 10 bases aligning to TRBD1. With 5 bases clipped from V and 7 bases from J, the junction kept 5 bases outside the gene matches. There are 14 residues in the CDR3. The germline CDR1 and CDR2 sequences are ENHRY and SYGVKD. CDR3 in amino acids: CAISPGQGINEQFF. DNA of the CDR3: TGTGCCATCAGTCCGGGACAGGGGATAAATGAGCAGTTCTTC.

This chain connects TRBV5-1 to TRBJ2-5; 14 positions agree with TRBD2. V dropped 2 bases and J dropped 5; count of bases not matched to a gene: 8. The CDR3 has 17 amino acids. Germline V gene lookup returns CDR1 SGHRS and CDR2 YFSETQ. CDR3 nucleotide sequence: TGCGCCAGCAGCTTAAGGACTAGCGGGAGGCTGGGGGAGACCCAGTACTTC. This codes for CASSLRTSGRLGETQYF.